What follows is one T cell receptor (beta chain) and its context. Its antigen is currently unknown. These data come from a study of T-cell memory formation after mild COVID-19. Overall study: Among the donors, TCR clusters were largely specific to each donor. The study's findings and limits: Second-wave clones with a day 37 peak had unconfirmed SARS-CoV-2 specificity. CD4+ clones that contracted lay mainly in CM and EM; CD8+ ones lay in EMRA. Clones that got smaller from day 15 to 85 had even CD4/CD8, while clones growing later tipped toward CD4+.

TCRdb used MiXCR to reprocess the 5' RACE reads, holding one entry per CDR3 protein. The sample holds 400,000 to 450,000 distinct CDR3 sequences, roughly 18% seen once. The sequence derives from a man aged 18 to 30 who had mild COVID-19 (a few samples of this study predate the infection). Cell type and time point are not known. The sample comprised PBMCs or a T cell subset sorted from them (not recorded which).

DNA of the CDR3: TGCGCCAGCGGCAGCTTGGGCCTTGGCGGAAATGAGCAGTTCTTC. It yields the protein CASGSLGLGGNEQFF. The V gene is TRBV5-1, the J gene TRBJ2-1; D not resolved. The germline gives CDR1 SGHRS, CDR2 YFSETQ. The CDR3 is 15 amino acids. V was clipped by 7 bases and J by 7 bases, with 21 bases between them.